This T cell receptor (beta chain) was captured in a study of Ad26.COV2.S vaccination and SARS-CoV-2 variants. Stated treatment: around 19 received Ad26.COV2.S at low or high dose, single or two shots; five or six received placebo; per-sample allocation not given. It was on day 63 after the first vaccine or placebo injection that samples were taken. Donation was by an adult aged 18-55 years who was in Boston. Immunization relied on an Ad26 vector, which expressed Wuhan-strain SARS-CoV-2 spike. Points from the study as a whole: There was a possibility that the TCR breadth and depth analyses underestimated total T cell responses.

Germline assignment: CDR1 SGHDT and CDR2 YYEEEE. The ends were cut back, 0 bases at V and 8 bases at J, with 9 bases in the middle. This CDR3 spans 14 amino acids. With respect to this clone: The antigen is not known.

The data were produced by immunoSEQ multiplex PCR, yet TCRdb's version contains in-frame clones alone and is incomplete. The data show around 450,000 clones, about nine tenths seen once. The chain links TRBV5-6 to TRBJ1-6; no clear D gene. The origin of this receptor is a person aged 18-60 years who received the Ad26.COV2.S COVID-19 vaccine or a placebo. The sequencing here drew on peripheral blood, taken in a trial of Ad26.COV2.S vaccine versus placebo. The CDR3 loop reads CASSLAGRDSPLHF. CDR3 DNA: TGTGCCAGCAGCTTGGCGGGGAGGGATTCACCCCTCCACTTT.